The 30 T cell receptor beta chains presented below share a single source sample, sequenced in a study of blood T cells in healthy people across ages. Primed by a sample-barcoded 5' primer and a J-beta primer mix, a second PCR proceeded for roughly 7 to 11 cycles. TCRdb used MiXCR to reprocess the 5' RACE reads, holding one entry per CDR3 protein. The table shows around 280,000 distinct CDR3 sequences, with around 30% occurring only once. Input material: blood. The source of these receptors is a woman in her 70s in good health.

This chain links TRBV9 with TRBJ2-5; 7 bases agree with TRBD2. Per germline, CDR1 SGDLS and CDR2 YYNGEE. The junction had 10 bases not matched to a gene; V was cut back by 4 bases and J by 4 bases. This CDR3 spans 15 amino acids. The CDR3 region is CASSLGGIEGETQYF. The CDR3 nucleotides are TGTGCCAGCAGCTTGGGGGGGATTGAAGGAGAGACCCAGTACTTC.

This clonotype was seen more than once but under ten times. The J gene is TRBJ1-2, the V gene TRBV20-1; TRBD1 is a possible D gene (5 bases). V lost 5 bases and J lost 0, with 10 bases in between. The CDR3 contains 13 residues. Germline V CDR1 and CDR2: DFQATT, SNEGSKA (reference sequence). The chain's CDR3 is CSARDVTNYGYTF. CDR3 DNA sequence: TGCAGTGCTCGGGACGTAACTAACTATGGCTACACCTTC.

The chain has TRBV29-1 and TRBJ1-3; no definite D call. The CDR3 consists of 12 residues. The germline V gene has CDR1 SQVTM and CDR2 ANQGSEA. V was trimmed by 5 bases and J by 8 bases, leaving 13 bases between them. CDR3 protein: CSVRLRADTIYF. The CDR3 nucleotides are TGCAGCGTTCGACTCCGGGCGGACACCATATATTTT.

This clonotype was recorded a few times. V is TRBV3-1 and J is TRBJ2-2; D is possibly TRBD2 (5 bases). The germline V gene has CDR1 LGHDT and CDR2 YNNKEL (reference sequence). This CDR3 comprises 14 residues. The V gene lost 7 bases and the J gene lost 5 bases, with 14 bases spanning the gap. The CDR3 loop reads CASTEEGGTGELFF. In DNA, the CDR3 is TGTGCCAGCACCGAAGAGGGTGGGACCGGGGAGCTGTTTTTT.

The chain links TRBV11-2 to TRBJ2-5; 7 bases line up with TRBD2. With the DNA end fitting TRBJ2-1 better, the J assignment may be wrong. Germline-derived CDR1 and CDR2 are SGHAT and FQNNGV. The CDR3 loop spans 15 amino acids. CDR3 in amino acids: CASSSRASGYNEQFF. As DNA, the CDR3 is TGTGCCAGCAGCTCCCGGGCTAGCGGATACAATGAGCAGTTCTTC.

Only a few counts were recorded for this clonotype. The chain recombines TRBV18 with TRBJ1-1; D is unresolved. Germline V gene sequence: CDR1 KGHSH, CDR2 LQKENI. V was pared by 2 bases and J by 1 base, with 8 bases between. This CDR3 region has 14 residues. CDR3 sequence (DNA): TGTGCCAGCTCACCATTGGCAGAGAACACTGAAGCTTTCTTT. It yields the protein CASSPLAENTEAFF. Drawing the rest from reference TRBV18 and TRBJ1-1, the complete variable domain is NAGVMQNPRHLVRRRGQEARLRCSPMKGHSHVYWYRQLPEEGLKFMVYLQKENIIDESGMPKERFSAEFPKEGPSILRIQQVVRGDSAAYFCASSPLAENTEAFFGQGTRLTVV.

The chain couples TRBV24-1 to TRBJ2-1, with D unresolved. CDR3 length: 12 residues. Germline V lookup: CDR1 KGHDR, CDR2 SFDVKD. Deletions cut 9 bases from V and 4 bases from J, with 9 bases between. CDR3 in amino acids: CATLAAYNEQFF. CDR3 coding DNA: TGTGCCACCCTCGCGGCGTACAATGAGCAGTTCTTC.

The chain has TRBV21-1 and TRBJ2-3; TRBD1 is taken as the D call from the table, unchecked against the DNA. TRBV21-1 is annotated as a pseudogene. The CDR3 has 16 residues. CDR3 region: CASSKVPRDPTDTQYF. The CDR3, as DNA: TGTGCCAGCAGCAAAGTCCCTAGGGACCCCACAGATACGCAGTATTTT.

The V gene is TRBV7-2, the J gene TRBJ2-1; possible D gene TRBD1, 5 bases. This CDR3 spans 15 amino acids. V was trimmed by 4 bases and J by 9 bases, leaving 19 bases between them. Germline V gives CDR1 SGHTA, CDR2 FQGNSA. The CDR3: CASSSPWGQAGEQFF. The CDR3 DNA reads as TGTGCCAGCAGCTCCCCGTGGGGCCAGGCAGGTGAGCAGTTCTTC.

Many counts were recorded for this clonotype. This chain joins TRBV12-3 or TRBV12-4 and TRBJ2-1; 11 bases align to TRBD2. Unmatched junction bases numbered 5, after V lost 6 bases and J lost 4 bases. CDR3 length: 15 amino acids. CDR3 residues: CASSLTSGSYNEQFF. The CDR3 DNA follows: TGTGCCAGCAGCTTAACTAGCGGGAGTTACAATGAGCAGTTCTTC.

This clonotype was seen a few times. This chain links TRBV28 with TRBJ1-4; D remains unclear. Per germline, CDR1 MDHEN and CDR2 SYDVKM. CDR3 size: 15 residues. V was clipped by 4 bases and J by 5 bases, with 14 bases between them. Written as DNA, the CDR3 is TGTGCCAGCAGTTCATCCGACATGGGGAATGAAAAACTGTTTTTT. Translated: CASSSSDMGNEKLFF.

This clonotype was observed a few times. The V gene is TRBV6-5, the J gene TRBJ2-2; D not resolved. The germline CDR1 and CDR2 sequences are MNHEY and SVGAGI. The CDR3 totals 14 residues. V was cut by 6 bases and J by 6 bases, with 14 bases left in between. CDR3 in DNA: TGTGCCAGCAGGCGCGGCCTCACCCCCGGGGAGCTGTTTTTT. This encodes CASRRGLTPGELFF.

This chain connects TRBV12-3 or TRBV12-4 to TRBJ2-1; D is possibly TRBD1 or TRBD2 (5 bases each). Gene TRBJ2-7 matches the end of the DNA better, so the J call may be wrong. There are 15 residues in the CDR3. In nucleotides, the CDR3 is TGTGCCAGCAGTAAGGGACCCATGAGCTCCTACGAGCAGTACTTC. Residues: CASSKGPMSSYEQYF.

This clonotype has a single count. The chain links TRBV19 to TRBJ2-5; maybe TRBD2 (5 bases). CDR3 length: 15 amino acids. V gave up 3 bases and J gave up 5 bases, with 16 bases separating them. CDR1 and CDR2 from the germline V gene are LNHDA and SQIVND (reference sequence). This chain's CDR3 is CASSMSGAKGETQYF. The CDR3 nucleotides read TGTGCCAGTAGTATGAGCGGAGCGAAGGGCGAGACCCAGTACTTC.

CDR3 amino acids: CASSLWGRQSYEQYF. DNA for the CDR3: TGTGCCAGCAGCTTATGGGGGCGACAAAGCTACGAGCAGTACTTC. The chain links TRBV11-2 to TRBJ2-5; a possible D gene is TRBD1 (6 bases). Matching the DNA end better, TRBJ2-7 makes the J call doubtful. Germline-derived CDR1 and CDR2 are SGHAT and FQNNGV. This CDR3 has 15 residues.

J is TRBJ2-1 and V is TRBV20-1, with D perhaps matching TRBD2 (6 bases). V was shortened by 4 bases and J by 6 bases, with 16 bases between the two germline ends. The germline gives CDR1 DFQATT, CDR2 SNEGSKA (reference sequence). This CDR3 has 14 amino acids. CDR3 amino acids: CSATGRGGGNEQFF. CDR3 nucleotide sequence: TGCAGTGCTACCGGTCGGGGAGGAGGCAATGAGCAGTTCTTC.

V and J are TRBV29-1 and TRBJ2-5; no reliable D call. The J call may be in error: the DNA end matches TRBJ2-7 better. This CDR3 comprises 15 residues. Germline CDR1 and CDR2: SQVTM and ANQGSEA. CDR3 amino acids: CSVEPDFPLLYEQYF. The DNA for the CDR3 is TGCAGCGTTGAACCTGACTTCCCCCTACTCTACGAGCAGTACTTC.

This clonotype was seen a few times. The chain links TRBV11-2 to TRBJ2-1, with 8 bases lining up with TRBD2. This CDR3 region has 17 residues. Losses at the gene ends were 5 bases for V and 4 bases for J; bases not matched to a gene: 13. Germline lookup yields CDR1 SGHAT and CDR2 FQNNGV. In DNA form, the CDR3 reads TGTGCCAGCAGCCCCCGCAAAAGCGGGAGTGGGTACAATGAGCAGTTCTTC. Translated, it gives CASSPRKSGSGYNEQFF.

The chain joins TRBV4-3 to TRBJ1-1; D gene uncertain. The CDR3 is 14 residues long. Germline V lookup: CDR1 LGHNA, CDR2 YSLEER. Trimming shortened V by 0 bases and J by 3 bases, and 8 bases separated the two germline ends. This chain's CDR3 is CASSQEKGYTEAFF. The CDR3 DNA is TGCGCCAGCAGCCAAGAAAAGGGATACACTGAAGCTTTCTTT.

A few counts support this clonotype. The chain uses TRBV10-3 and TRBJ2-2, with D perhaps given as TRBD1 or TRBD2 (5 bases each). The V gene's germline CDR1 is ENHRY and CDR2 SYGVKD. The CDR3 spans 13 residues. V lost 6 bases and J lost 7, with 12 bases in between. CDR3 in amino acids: CAIRGDSRGELFF. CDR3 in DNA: TGTGCCATCAGGGGAGACAGTCGCGGGGAGCTGTTTTTT.

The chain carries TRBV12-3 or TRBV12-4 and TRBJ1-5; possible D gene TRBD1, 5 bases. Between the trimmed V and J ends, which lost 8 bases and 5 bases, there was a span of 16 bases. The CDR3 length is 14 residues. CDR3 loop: CASGLAGDDQPQHF. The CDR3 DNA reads TGTGCCAGCGGGCTGGCGGGGGACGATCAGCCCCAGCATTTT.

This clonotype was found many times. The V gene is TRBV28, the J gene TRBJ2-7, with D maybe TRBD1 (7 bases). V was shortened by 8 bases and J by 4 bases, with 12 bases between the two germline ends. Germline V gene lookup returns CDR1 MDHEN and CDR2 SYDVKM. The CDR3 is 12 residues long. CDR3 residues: CASCQGGYEQYF. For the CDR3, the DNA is TGTGCCAGCTGCCAGGGGGGTTACGAGCAGTACTTC.

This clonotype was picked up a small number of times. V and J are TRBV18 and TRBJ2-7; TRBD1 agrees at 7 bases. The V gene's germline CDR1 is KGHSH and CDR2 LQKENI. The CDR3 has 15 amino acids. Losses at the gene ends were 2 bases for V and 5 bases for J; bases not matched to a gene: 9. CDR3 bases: TGTGCCAGCTCACCAAAGGGGGCCCCCGGGAACGAGCAGTACTTC. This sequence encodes CASSPKGAPGNEQYF.

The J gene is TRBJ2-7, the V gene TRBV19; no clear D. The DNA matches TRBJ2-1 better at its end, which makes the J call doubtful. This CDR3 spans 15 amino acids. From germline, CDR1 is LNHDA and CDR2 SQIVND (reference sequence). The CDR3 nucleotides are TGTGCCAGTAGTATTCGGGCGACAAGTCCGAATGAGCAGTTCTTC. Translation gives CASSIRATSPNEQFF.

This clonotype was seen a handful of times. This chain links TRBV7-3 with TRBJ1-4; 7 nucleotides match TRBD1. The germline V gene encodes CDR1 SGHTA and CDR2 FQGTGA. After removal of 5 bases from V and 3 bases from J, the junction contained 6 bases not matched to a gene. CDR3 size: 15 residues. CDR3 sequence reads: CASSLRGQPNEKLFF. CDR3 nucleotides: TGTGCCAGCAGCCTTAGGGGACAGCCTAATGAAAAACTGTTTTTT.

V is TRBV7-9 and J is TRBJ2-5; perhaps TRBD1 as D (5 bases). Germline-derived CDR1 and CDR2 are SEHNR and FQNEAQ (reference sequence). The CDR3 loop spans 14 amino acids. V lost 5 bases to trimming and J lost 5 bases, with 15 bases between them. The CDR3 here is CASSHGVSGETQYF. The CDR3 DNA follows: TGTGCCAGCAGCCATGGGGTATCAGGGGAGACCCAGTACTTC.

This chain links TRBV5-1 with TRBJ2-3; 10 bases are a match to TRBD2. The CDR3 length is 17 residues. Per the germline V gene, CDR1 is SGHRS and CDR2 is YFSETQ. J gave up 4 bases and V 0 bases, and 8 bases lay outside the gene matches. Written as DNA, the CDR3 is TGCGCCAGCAGCTTGGGTTTAGCGGGAGGTTTCGCAGATACGCAGTATTTT. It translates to CASSLGLAGGFADTQYF. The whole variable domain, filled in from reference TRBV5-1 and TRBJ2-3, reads KAGVTQTPRYLIKTRGQQVTLSCSPISGHRSVSWYQQTPGQGLQFLFEYFSETQRNKGNFPGRFSGRQFSNSRSEMNVSTLELGDSALYLCASSLGLAGGFADTQYFGPGTRLTVL.

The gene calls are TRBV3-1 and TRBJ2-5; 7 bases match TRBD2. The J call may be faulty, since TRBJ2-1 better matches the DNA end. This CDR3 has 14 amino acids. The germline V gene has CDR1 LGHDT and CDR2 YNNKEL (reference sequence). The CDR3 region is CASSHFLGGNEQFF. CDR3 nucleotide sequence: TGTGCCAGCAGCCACTTTCTGGGAGGGAATGAGCAGTTCTTC.

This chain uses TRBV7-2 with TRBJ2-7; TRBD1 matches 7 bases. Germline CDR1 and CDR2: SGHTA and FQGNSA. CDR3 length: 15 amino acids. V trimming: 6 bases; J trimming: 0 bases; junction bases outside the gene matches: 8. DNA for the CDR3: TGTGCCAGCAGGCGGACAGGCTCGAGCTCCTACGAGCAGTACTTC. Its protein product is CASRRTGSSSYEQYF. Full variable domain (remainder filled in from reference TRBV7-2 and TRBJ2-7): GAGVSQSPSNKVTEKGKDVELRCDPISGHTALYWYRQSLGQGLEFLIYFQGNSAPDKSGLPSDRFSAERTGGSVSTLTIQRTQQEDSAVYLCASRRTGSSSYEQYFGPGTRLTVT.

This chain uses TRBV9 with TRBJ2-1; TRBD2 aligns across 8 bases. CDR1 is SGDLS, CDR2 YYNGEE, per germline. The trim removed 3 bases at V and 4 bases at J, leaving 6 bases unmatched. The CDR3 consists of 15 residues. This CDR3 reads CASSGTGTRYNEQFF. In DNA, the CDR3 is TGTGCCAGCAGCGGCACCGGGACTAGGTACAATGAGCAGTTCTTC.